This T cell receptor beta chain was recorded in a study of patients and donors after allogeneic stem cell transplantation. The V and J ends lost 4 bases and 0 bases respectively, with 19 bases between them. Germline V gene lookup returns CDR1 LGHNA and CDR2 YSLEER. CDR3 size: 17 residues. MiXCR, run by TCRdb on the RT-PCR reads, gives a single entry per CDR3 protein. The sample lists under 200,000 distinct CDR3 sequences, around 30% occurring once. The specimen was blood, either unsorted or a sorted T cell fraction (not recorded which). The chain uses TRBV4-3 and TRBJ2-7; possibly TRBD1 for D (6 bases). The clonotype originates from a human donor who was either an allogeneic HSCT recipient or a stem cell or donor lymphocyte infusion donor (not recorded which). It is not recorded whose cells these are; they may come from a transplant donor. CDR3 amino acids: CASSLEQGLTSSYEQYF. The CDR3 DNA sequence: TGCGCCAGCAGCCTCGAGCAGGGGTTAACAAGCTCCTACGAGCAGTACTTC.